This TCR beta chain was identified during a study of Ad26.COV2.S vaccination and SARS-CoV-2 variants. Study at large: The donor was enrolled in the Ad26.COV2.S arm of the COV1001 trial.

As concerns this clone: Its antigen is as yet unknown.

Study-level findings and limits: Vaccinees and placebo recipients showed similar non-spike TCR breadth.

The CDR3 has 13 amino acids. Germline V gene data show CDR1 as MNHEY and CDR2 as SMNVEV (reference sequence). With 5 bases removed from V and 6 bases from J, the gap between germline ends came to 8 bases. Specified treatment: around 19 received Ad26.COV2.S at low or high dose, single or two shots; about 5 received placebo; per-sample allocation not given. Collection of samples fell on day 63 after the first vaccine or placebo injection. SARS-CoV-2 spike from the Wuhan strain was encoded by the vaccine, an Ad26 vector. The table came from immunoSEQ multiplex PCR; TCRdb's copy has only in-frame clones and leaves some out. The sample has roughly 680,000 clones; about 89% are singletons.

This sequence originates from a person aged 18 to 59 who received the Ad26.COV2.S COVID-19 vaccine or a placebo. The material sequenced was peripheral blood, taken in a trial of Ad26.COV2.S vaccine versus placebo. This chain connects TRBV27 to TRBJ1-6; no firm D call. The chain's CDR3 is CASSNGFNSPLHF. CDR3 sequence (DNA): TGTGCCAGCAGTAACGGCTTTAATTCACCCCTCCACTTT.